A selection of T cell receptor beta chains follows, all from one sample in a study of Ad26.COV2.S vaccination and SARS-CoV-2 variants. This table comes from immunoSEQ multiplex PCR, and its TCRdb copy is limited to in-frame clones, with some not included. Of over 110,000 clones listed, more than 80% are singletons. Sample: peripheral blood, taken after recovery from COVID-19. The receptors were gathered from a human donor who had recovered from COVID-19. Each CDR3 is given with its conserved first and last residue. A D gene is named only where the DNA matches it firmly.

v_gene	j_gene	d_gene	CDR3aa
TRBV9	TRBJ2-1	TRBD2	CASSGASGGGPNEQFF
TRBV4-1	TRBJ2-3	TRBD2	CASSPGRETSTDTQYF
TRBV6-5	TRBJ2-3	NA	CASRKTPQAVDTQYF
TRBV9	TRBJ2-2	TRBD2	CASSVGLSGGAGNTGELFF
TRBV24-1	TRBJ2-3	NA	CATSKGVPGDTQYF
TRBV6-5	TRBJ2-7	NA	CASSYLGGRGYEQYF
TRBV19	TRBJ2-7	TRBD1	CASSLTGTGSYEQYF
TRBV6-5	TRBJ1-2	NA	CASSYPGNNYGYTF
TRBV7-9	TRBJ2-1	TRBD1	CASSSDRGNQFF
TRBV7-9	TRBJ2-7	NA	CASSPRRGGGQQSSYEQYF
TRBV5-4	TRBJ1-4	NA	CASSLRGPSTNEKLFF
TRBV30	TRBJ2-3	NA	CAWSPKVSSTDTQYF
TRBV19	TRBJ2-3	TRBD1	CATSDRGTDTQYF
TRBV20-1	TRBJ2-7	NA	CSASWGDRRYEQYF
TRBV19	TRBJ1-6	TRBD1	CASSGLDRGLSSPLHF
TRBV11-2	TRBJ2-1	TRBD2	CASSLESAGYSGEQFF
TRBV28	TRBJ1-5	NA	CASRSGGQPQHF
TRBV11-2	TRBJ2-7	NA	CASSLVSVSYEQYF
TRBV28	TRBJ1-1	NA	CASCVPSMNTEAFF
TRBV7-2	TRBJ1-2	NA	CASSLGSQGRGYTF
TRBV19	TRBJ1-1	NA	CASSIVDTVDTEAFF
TRBV21-1	TRBJ2-2	NA	CASSKDPYGQGGIGGELFF
TRBV3-1/TRBV3-2	TRBJ2-1	NA	CASSQAQGEQFF
TRBV15	TRBJ2-1	NA	CATSREGGEQFF
TRBV5-8	TRBJ1-5	NA	CASSPRGGINQPQHF
TRBV5-4	TRBJ2-7	NA	CASSRQQLDEQYF
TRBV28	TRBJ2-7	NA	CASSLGRRLYEQYF
TRBV5-5	TRBJ2-7	NA	CASSFGDSYEQYF
TRBV2	TRBJ2-7	NA	CASSRQTLGQYF
TRBV2	TRBJ2-1	NA	CASTQGPSNEQFF
TRBV11-2	TRBJ1-2	NA	CASSMTTGYTF